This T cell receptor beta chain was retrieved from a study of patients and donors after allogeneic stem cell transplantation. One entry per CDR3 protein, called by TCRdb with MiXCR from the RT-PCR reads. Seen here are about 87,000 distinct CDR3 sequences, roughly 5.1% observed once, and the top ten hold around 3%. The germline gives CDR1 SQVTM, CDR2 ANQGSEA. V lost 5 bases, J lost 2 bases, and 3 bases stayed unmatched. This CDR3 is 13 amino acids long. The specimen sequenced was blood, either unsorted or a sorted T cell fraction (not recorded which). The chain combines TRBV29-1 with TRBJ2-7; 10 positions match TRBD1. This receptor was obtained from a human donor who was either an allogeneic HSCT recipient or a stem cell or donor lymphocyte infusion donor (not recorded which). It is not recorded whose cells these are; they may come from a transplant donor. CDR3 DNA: TGCAGCGTTAAGGGGACAGGGGCCTACGAGCAGTACTTC. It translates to CSVKGTGAYEQYF.